A single sample gave rise to the 6 T cell receptor beta chains below, sequenced in a study of shared clonotypes between healthy human individuals. Only in-frame clones appear in the TCRdb table, and some are missing; sequencing was by immunoSEQ multiplex PCR. This sample yields around 2,000,000 clones, of which 95% are seen a single time; more than 0.1% belongs to the top ten. The sample was naive CD4+ T cells sorted from blood. The sample's subset: CD45RA+ positively selected. Every receptor here comes from a man younger than 30 in good health.

With regard to this clone: Additional DNA sequences in this sample encode the identical CDR3. The CDR3 region is CASSLERGADTQYF. CDR3 in DNA: TGCGCCAGCAGCTTGGAACGGGGGGCAGATACGCAGTATTTT. The J gene is TRBJ2-3, the V gene TRBV5-1; 7 positions match TRBD2. The CDR3 has 14 amino acids. The germline V gene encodes CDR1 SGHRS and CDR2 YFSETQ. V shed 0 bases and J 4 bases; nucleotides not matched to a gene: 2.

The chain couples TRBV2 to TRBJ1-2, with D perhaps TRBD1 (5 bases). Germline V gene sequence: CDR1 SNHLY, CDR2 FYNNEI. The CDR3 consists of 14 residues. V was shortened by 6 bases and J by 8 bases, with 19 bases between the two germline ends. The CDR3 DNA is TGTGCCAGCAGCTCCGGGACGGGAGTCAACGGCTACACCTTC. This sequence encodes CASSSGTGVNGYTF.

V usage is TRBV5-1 and J usage is TRBJ2-1; D is ambiguous. The germline V gene encodes CDR1 SGHRS and CDR2 YFSETQ. V was pared by 3 bases and J by 8 bases, with 6 bases between. The CDR3 is 11 residues long. As DNA, the CDR3 is TGCGCCAGCAGCTATACAGATGAGCAGTTCTTC. Its protein product is CASSYTDEQFF.

The chain has TRBV2 and TRBJ2-7; D may be TRBD1 (7 bases). Trimming took off 8 bases at V and 5 bases at J, with 19 bases between the two ends. The CDR3 is 14 residues long. The germline CDR1 and CDR2 sequences are SNHLY and FYNNEI. CDR3 residues: CASQGGLPTNEQYF. CDR3 in DNA: TGTGCCAGCCAGGGGGGCCTTCCAACCAACGAGCAGTACTTC.

The rearrangement links TRBV5-4 to TRBJ2-5, with 10 positions matching TRBD2. Looked up from germline, CDR1 is SGHNT and CDR2 is YYREEE (reference sequence). The CDR3 sequence is 15 residues long. The V and J ends lost 4 bases and 3 bases, in that order; junction bases with no gene match: 6. CDR3 residues: CASSLTSGKEETQYF. DNA of the CDR3: TGTGCCAGCAGCCTAACTAGCGGGAAAGAAGAGACCCAGTACTTC.

A remark on this clone: Other nucleotide sequences from this sample produce the same CDR3. The V call is TRBV29-1, the J call TRBJ1-1; no clear D. Trimming pared 2 bases from V and 0 bases from J, leaving 7 bases between. The CDR3 totals 13 residues. CDR1 SQVTM and CDR2 ANQGSEA come from the germline V gene. CDR3 region: CSVEKVLNTEAFF. For the CDR3, the DNA is TGCAGCGTTGAAAAAGTCCTGAACACTGAAGCTTTCTTT.